This TCR beta chain stems from a study of T cell responses to AZD1222 COVID-19 vaccine. Looking at the study overall: Pooling of second doses given at about 4 or about 12 weeks was done. General study points: Sampling that yielded the repertoires occurred only after the peak T cell response.

This CDR3 comprises 16 residues. With V trimmed by 3 bases and J by 4 bases, 8 bases remained unmatched. From germline, CDR1 is SGHDT and CDR2 YYEEEE. The table came from immunoSEQ multiplex PCR; TCRdb's copy has only in-frame clones and leaves some out. Counted here are 120,000 or so clones, about nine tenths occurring once; the ten biggest clones make up around 1.6%. On this clone: The antigen remains unidentified.

This chain links TRBV5-6 with TRBJ1-1, with 11 bases matching TRBD1. The TCR sequence derives from an adult in good health. This material consisted of peripheral blood, taken on day 0 of AZD1222 vaccination. Written as DNA, the CDR3 is TGTGCCAGCAGCTCAACCGGGACAGGGGGGATCACTGAAGCTTTCTTT. Translating it yields CASSSTGTGGITEAFF.